This T cell receptor beta chain was observed in a study of blood T cell repertoires in COVID-19. Study as a whole: The cDNA or gDNA used as material had been derived from T cells, B-cell-depleted T cells, or PBMCs.

Germline CDR1 is MRHNA and CDR2 is SNTAGT. The CDR3 loop spans 17 amino acids. V was pared by 2 bases and J by 2 bases, with 19 bases between. Profiling relied on immunoSEQ multiplex PCR, and the TCRdb table lists in-frame clones only, not all of them. Of around 270,000 clones in the sample, 80% to 90% are singletons; the top ten hold approximately 4.2%. Participants' own reports of clinical history determined their cohort assignment. Sequencing used PBMCs or T cells enriched from blood (not recorded which). The rearrangement uses TRBV6-4 and TRBJ2-7; a weak D match, TRBD1 (8 bases). The sequence came from a woman in her 30s who had recovered from COVID-19. CDR3 DNA sequence: TGTGCCAGCAGTGACAGCGATACAGGGGGGGACCCCTACGAGCAGTACTTC. It translates to CASSDSDTGGDPYEQYF.